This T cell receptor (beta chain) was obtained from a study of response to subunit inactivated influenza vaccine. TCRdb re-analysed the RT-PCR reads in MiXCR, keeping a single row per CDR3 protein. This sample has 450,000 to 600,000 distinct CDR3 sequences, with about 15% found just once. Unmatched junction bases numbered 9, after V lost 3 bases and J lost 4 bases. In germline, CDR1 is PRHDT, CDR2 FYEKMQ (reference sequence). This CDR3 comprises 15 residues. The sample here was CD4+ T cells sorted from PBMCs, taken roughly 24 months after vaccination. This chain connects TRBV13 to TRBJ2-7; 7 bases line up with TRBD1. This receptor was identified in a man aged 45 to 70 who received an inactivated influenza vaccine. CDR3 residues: CASSFNQGVSYEQYF. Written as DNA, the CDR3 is TGTGCCAGCAGCTTCAATCAGGGGGTGTCTTACGAGCAGTACTTC.